The next 29 T cell receptor beta chains were all read from a single sample in a study of T cell changes during pregnancy in multiple sclerosis. Here immunoSEQ multiplex PCR was the method, and the copy in TCRdb shows in-frame clones only, minus some. The sample comprises tens of thousands of clones, 85% to 95% of which are singletons, and 2.5% to 3% rests with the top ten. The sample consisted of peripheral blood, taken in the third trimester of pregnancy. The receptors originated from a female donor in good health, enrolled as a control in a pregnancy study.

The chain employs TRBV7-2 and TRBJ2-1; 8 positions agree with TRBD1. V trimming: 5 bases; J trimming: 5 bases; junction bases outside the gene matches: 11. CDR3 length: 16 amino acids. Germline V gene data show CDR1 as SGHTA and CDR2 as FQGNSA. CDR3 nucleotides: TGTGCCAGCAGCCTGAGGACAGGGCTGTGGGACAATGAGCAGTTCTTC. Translated: CASSLRTGLWDNEQFF.

The chain joins TRBV7-2 to TRBJ2-7, with D tentatively TRBD2 (5 bases). Trimming removed 0 bases from V and 6 bases from J, with 15 bases in between. Germline V lookup: CDR1 SGHTA, CDR2 FQGNSA. This CDR3 is built from 15 residues. The CDR3 loop is CASSLAAAVGSEQYF. The CDR3 coding sequence is TGTGCCAGCAGCTTAGCAGCGGCAGTAGGTTCCGAGCAGTACTTC.

A single count supports this clone. Written as DNA, the CDR3 is TGTGCCAGCAGCTTCGCCGGGACAGGAAACTACGAGCAGTACTTC. This codes for CASSFAGTGNYEQYF. This chain links TRBV7-2 with TRBJ2-7; 8 bases map to TRBD1. Trimming removed 3 bases from V and 3 bases from J; junction bases left unmatched: 7. CDR1 is SGHTA and CDR2 is FQGNSA in the germline V gene. The length of the CDR3 is 15 residues.

This clone was seen just once. The V gene is TRBV7-9, the J gene TRBJ2-5; TRBD2 agrees at 13 bases. CDR1 SEHNR and CDR2 FQNEAQ come from the germline V gene (reference sequence). Trimming cost V 5 bases and J 1 base; bases outside gene matches: 4. The CDR3 extends over 16 amino acids. The DNA of the CDR3 is TGTGCCAGCAGCAAGGGGACTAGCGGGGCCCAAGAGACCCAGTACTTC. Translating it yields CASSKGTSGAQETQYF.

The chain recombines TRBV18 with TRBJ2-7; 13 bases line up with TRBD2. Germline lookup yields CDR1 KGHSH and CDR2 LQKENI. V shed 2 bases, J shed 5 bases, and the junction held 15 bases outside the gene matches. The length of the CDR3 is 19 residues. CDR3 amino acids: CASSPVGLAGAPHKDEQYF. CDR3 bases: TGTGCCAGCTCACCAGTCGGACTAGCGGGGGCCCCTCATAAGGACGAGCAGTACTTC. Together with reference TRBV18 and TRBJ2-7, the CDR3 gives the full variable domain: NAGVMQNPRHLVRRRGQEARLRCSPMKGHSHVYWYRQLPEEGLKFMVYLQKENIIDESGMPKERFSAEFPKEGPSILRIQQVVRGDSAAYFCASSPVGLAGAPHKDEQYFGPGTRLTVT.

The chain has TRBV2 and TRBJ2-5; D unclear. The CDR3 consists of 14 residues. V dropped 9 bases and J dropped 5 bases, with 19 bases sitting between them. Germline lookup yields CDR1 SNHLY and CDR2 FYNNEI. CDR3 sequence: CARPLQTGAETQYF. The CDR3 bases are TGTGCCAGGCCCTTACAAACCGGAGCGGAGACCCAGTACTTC. Together with reference TRBV2 and TRBJ2-5, the CDR3 gives the full variable domain: EPEVTQTPSHQVTQMGQEVILRCVPISNHLYFYWYRQILGQKVEFLVSFYNNEISEKSEIFDDQFSVERPDGSNFTLKIRSTKLEDSAMYFCARPLQTGAETQYFGPGTRLLVL.

V is TRBV5-5 and J is TRBJ2-5; 7 bases agree with TRBD2. The CDR3 extends over 16 amino acids. Losses at the gene ends were 4 bases for V and 1 base for J; bases not matched to a gene: 10. Germline lookup yields CDR1 SGHKS and CDR2 YYEKEE (reference sequence). This chain's CDR3 is CASSRMGGDFQETQYF. CDR3 bases: TGTGCCAGCAGCCGGATGGGGGGGGATTTCCAAGAGACCCAGTACTTC.

The chain employs TRBV7-9 and TRBJ2-7, with a possible D match to TRBD2 (7 bases). V lost 3 bases to trimming and J lost 3 bases, with 12 bases between them. CDR1 and CDR2 from the germline V gene are SEHNR and FQNEAQ (reference sequence). This CDR3 comprises 14 residues. CDR3 in amino acids: CASSLIGGGYEQYF. The CDR3 DNA sequence: TGTGCCAGCAGCTTGATAGGGGGGGGCTACGAGCAGTACTTC.

This chain links TRBV5-4 with TRBJ2-3, with D possibly TRBD1 on 6 matching bases. The germline gives CDR1 SGHNT, CDR2 YYREEE (reference sequence). The ends were cut back, 0 bases at V and 6 bases at J, with 14 bases in the middle. The CDR3 has 15 residues. The CDR3: CASSLAGTSLDTQYF. Here the CDR3 DNA reads TGTGCCAGCAGCTTGGCGGGGACAAGTTTGGATACGCAGTATTTT. Full variable domain (missing parts from reference TRBV5-4 and TRBJ2-3): ETGVTQSPTHLIKTRGQQVTLRCSSQSGHNTVSWYQQALGQGPQFIFQYYREEENGRGNFPPRFSGLQFPNYSSELNVNALELDDSALYLCASSLAGTSLDTQYFGPGTRLTVL.

This chain links TRBV27 with TRBJ2-7; 10 nucleotides match TRBD1. Losses at the gene ends were 1 base for V and 7 bases for J; bases not matched to a gene: 1. CDR3 length equals 13 residues. CDR1 MNHEY and CDR2 SMNVEV come from the germline V gene (reference sequence). CDR3 protein: CASSLWGQGEQYF. Written as DNA, the CDR3 is TGTGCCAGCAGTTTATGGGGACAGGGGGAGCAGTACTTC.

V usage is TRBV6-1 and J usage is TRBJ2-3; D may be TRBD2 (7 bases). Germline CDR1 and CDR2: MNHNS and SASEGT. CDR3 length: 17 residues. The V end was cut by 3 bases, the J end by 2 bases, with 18 bases between. The CDR3 sequence: CASSDPAARGATDTQYF. DNA of the CDR3: TGTGCCAGCAGTGACCCGGCGGCTCGGGGGGCCACAGATACGCAGTATTTT.

The V call is TRBV6-5, the J call TRBJ2-1; TRBD2 matches at 8 bases. Germline V gene lookup returns CDR1 MNHEY and CDR2 SVGAGI. Trimming at V came to 2 bases and at J to 9 bases, leaving 3 bases not matched to a gene. The CDR3 is 13 residues long. This CDR3 reads CASSYGGGSEQFF. CDR3 DNA sequence: TGTGCCAGCAGTTACGGCGGGGGGTCTGAGCAGTTCTTC.

This chain uses TRBV28 with TRBJ1-1; D might be TRBD1 (5 bases). V lost 7 bases, J lost 3 bases, and 12 bases lay in between. Germline V CDR1 and CDR2: MDHEN, SYDVKM. The CDR3 is 13 residues long. The CDR3 nucleotides read TGTGCCAGCACCACAACAGGACACACTGAAGCTTTCTTT. This translates into CASTTTGHTEAFF.

The V gene is TRBV6-5, the J gene TRBJ2-7; 8 bases are shared with TRBD1. With 0 bases clipped from V and 7 bases from J, the junction kept 8 bases outside the gene matches. CDR3 length: 15 amino acids. From germline, CDR1 is MNHEY and CDR2 SVGAGI. CDR3 in DNA: TGTGCCAGCAGTTACTCATTAACAGGGGGGAGGGAGCAGTACTTC. Amino acid sequence: CASSYSLTGGREQYF.

V gene TRBV4-1 combines with J gene TRBJ2-1; possible D gene TRBD2, 6 bases. Per the germline V gene, CDR1 is MGHRA and CDR2 is YSYEKL. The germline V and J ends were trimmed by 1 base and 0 bases, with 7 bases remaining between them. The CDR3 sequence is 15 residues long. CDR3 nucleotides: TGCGCCAGCAGCCAAGGGCGGGGCTCCTACAATGAGCAGTTCTTC. Amino acid sequence: CASSQGRGSYNEQFF.

The table lists this clone with a count of one. The CDR3 spells CASSLEGQGLNTEAFF. CDR3 coding DNA: TGTGCCAGCAGCTTAGAGGGACAGGGGTTGAACACTGAAGCTTTCTTT. V usage is TRBV7-9 and J usage is TRBJ1-1; 10 bases are a match to TRBD1. This CDR3 has 16 amino acids. Germline trimming cut 1 base from V and 0 bases from J; bases unmatched to any gene: 2. Germline loops: CDR1 SEHNR, CDR2 FQNEAQ (reference sequence).

The J gene is TRBJ2-1, the V gene TRBV7-2; no clear D gene. The CDR3 runs to 16 residues. Trimming took 1 base from V and 5 from J, leaving 15 bases between them. From germline, CDR1 is SGHTA and CDR2 FQGNSA. CDR3 loop: CASSLERLEYHNEQFF. CDR3 DNA: TGTGCCAGCAGCTTAGAGAGGCTAGAATACCACAATGAGCAGTTCTTC.

This chain uses TRBV5-1 with TRBJ2-5; possibly TRBD1 for D (6 bases). The V gene's germline CDR1 is SGHRS and CDR2 YFSETQ. This CDR3 is built from 15 residues. V lost 3 bases, J lost 2 bases, and 14 bases lay in between. CDR3 sequence (DNA): TGCGCCAGCAGCTCCACGTGGACAGCTCAAGAGACCCAGTACTTC. Its protein product is CASSSTWTAQETQYF.

For this clone: One end of the junction fails to match germline, which may point to a read error. The chain has TRBV2 and TRBJ1-4; 7 bases match TRBD1. The germline V gene encodes CDR1 SNHLY and CDR2 FYNNEI. The length of the CDR3 is 14 residues. CDR3 residues: CASSDSTGPSRKGF. In DNA, the CDR3 is TGTGCCAGCAGTGATTCGACAGGGCCCTCGAGGAAAGGTTTT.

J is TRBJ2-7 and V is TRBV27; TRBD2 matches at 10 bases. CDR1 is MNHEY, CDR2 SMNVEV, per germline (reference sequence). V gave up 2 bases and J gave up 4 bases; unmatched junction bases: 5. The CDR3 runs to 15 residues. CDR3 coding DNA: TGTGCCAGCAGTTTAGGAGCGGGAGGGGCTTACGAGCAGTACTTC. As protein: CASSLGAGGAYEQYF.

This chain links TRBV6-5 with TRBJ2-1; TRBD2 aligns across 11 bases. Trimming at V came to 7 bases and at J to 9 bases, leaving 5 bases not matched to a gene. This CDR3 has 13 amino acids. CDR1 is MNHEY and CDR2 is SVGAGI in the germline V gene. CDR3 DNA sequence: TGTGCCAGCAATGGACTAGCGGGCGGTGAGCAGTTCTTC. Amino acid sequence: CASNGLAGGEQFF.

The rearrangement joins TRBV6-6 to TRBJ2-2; D is perhaps TRBD2 (5 bases). The V gene lost 6 bases and the J gene lost 8 bases, with 16 bases spanning the gap. The CDR3 has 14 amino acids. CDR1 is MNHNY, CDR2 SVGAGI, per germline (reference sequence). The CDR3 bases are TGTGCCAGCAGCAAAGGTCTCGGGAAGGGGGAGCTGTTTTTT. Amino acid sequence: CASSKGLGKGELFF.

The V gene is TRBV5-6, the J gene TRBJ1-6; D might be TRBD1 (6 bases). Germline assignment: CDR1 SGHDT and CDR2 YYEEEE. V lost 1 base, J lost 7 bases, and 9 bases lay in between. This CDR3 has 14 residues. Here the CDR3 reads CASSLWGLNSPLHF. CDR3 in DNA: TGTGCCAGCAGCTTGTGGGGGCTGAATTCACCCCTCCACTTT. The full variable domain, its missing parts supplied by reference TRBV5-6 and TRBJ1-6, is DAGVTQSPTHLIKTRGQQVTLRCSPKSGHDTVSWYQQALGQGPQFIFQYYEEEERQRGNFPDRFSGHQFPNYSSELNVNALLLGDSALYLCASSLWGLNSPLHFGNGTRLTVT.

The J gene is TRBJ1-1, the V gene TRBV5-1, with a possible D match to TRBD1 (6 bases). Trimming removed 4 bases from V and 1 base from J, with 17 bases in between. The CDR3 is made up of 16 amino acids. CDR1 is SGHRS and CDR2 is YFSETQ in the germline V gene. The CDR3 here is CASSLGGAYKNTEAFF. Written as DNA, the CDR3 is TGCGCCAGCAGCCTTGGGGGGGCGTATAAGAACACTGAAGCTTTCTTT.

This clone has just one count. The rearrangement joins TRBV5-1 to TRBJ1-2, with D maybe TRBD1 (5 bases). V gave up 0 bases and J gave up 10 bases, with 13 bases separating them. The CDR3 has 13 residues. Germline-derived CDR1 and CDR2 are SGHRS and YFSETQ. The CDR3, as DNA: TGCGCCAGCAGCTTGGACAGGCAACACCTCTACACCTTC. Its protein product is CASSLDRQHLYTF. The full variable domain, completed using reference TRBV5-1 and TRBJ1-2, is KAGVTQTPRYLIKTRGQQVTLSCSPISGHRSVSWYQQTPGQGLQFLFEYFSETQRNKGNFPGRFSGRQFSNSRSEMNVSTLELGDSALYLCASSLDRQHLYTFGSGTRLTVV.

The chain has TRBV11-2 and TRBJ1-1; D gene unclear. The length of the CDR3 is 13 residues. The V gene lost 2 bases and the J gene lost 10 bases, with 14 bases spanning the gap. CDR1 is SGHAT and CDR2 is FQNNGV in the germline V gene. The CDR3 sequence is CASSLSMVTGAFF. The DNA of the CDR3 is TGTGCCAGCAGCTTAAGTATGGTTACCGGAGCTTTCTTT.

The V and J genes are TRBV5-1 and TRBJ2-7; TRBD2 matches at 8 bases. J gave up 1 base and V 3 bases, and 12 bases lay outside the gene matches. Germline V gene lookup returns CDR1 SGHRS and CDR2 YFSETQ. The length of the CDR3 is 17 residues. The CDR3 nucleotides read TGCGCCAGCAGCTCAGTAATTAGCGGGACTGCATCCTACGAGCAGTACTTC. It yields the protein CASSSVISGTASYEQYF.

This chain uses TRBV28 with TRBJ2-5, with TRBD1 as a possible D gene (7 bases). The CDR3 has 13 amino acids. Germline V gene lookup returns CDR1 MDHEN and CDR2 SYDVKM. V was pared by 7 bases and J by 4 bases, with 13 bases between. Here the CDR3 DNA reads TGTGCCAGCATTCCAGGGGGAGGAGAGACCCAGTACTTC. It is translated as CASIPGGGETQYF.

The V gene is TRBV28, the J gene TRBJ1-2, with 9 bases aligning to TRBD1. CDR1 is MDHEN, CDR2 SYDVKM, per germline. V shed 6 bases, J shed 6 bases, and the junction held 8 bases outside the gene matches. The CDR3 is 14 residues long. This CDR3 reads CASSTGGNLNGYTF. The CDR3 DNA follows: TGTGCCAGCAGCACAGGGGGCAATCTGAATGGCTACACCTTC.